This TCR beta chain was recovered during a study of blood T cell repertoires in COVID-19 (dated by TCRdb to about 2020). Regarding the complete study: Collaborator samples came from the United States, Italy and Spain and covered acute and convalescent phases of COVID-19. The material from the prospective study consisted of cDNA or gDNA derived from T cells, B-cell-depleted T cells, or PBMCs. Subjects who had been exposed to COVID-19, were actively infected with it, or had recovered from it provided the deeply sampled blood TCRbeta repertoires that made up the dataset. The repertoires were released in a freely available public database meant as a resource for research on the immune response to SARS-CoV-2. Samples were obtained from the ongoing ImmuneRACE study (first 160 participants) and from some 1,300 subjects provided by 6 global collaborators. Nearly every sample came with metadata listing a de-identified subject ID, COVID-19 status, age in years and sex. Where available, HLA class I and class II types were obtained from metadata supplied by the sample provider rather than from assay-based typing.

TCRbeta CDR3 regions were amplified from genomic DNA using the immunoSEQ Assay, a bias-controlled multiplex PCR. Per the original workflow: Within the assay, amplification of reference gene primers was used to estimate how many nucleated cells each sample contained. To quantify the absolute abundance of each unique TCRbeta CDR3 rearrangement, sequence reads were collapsed and filtered. For each sample, productive Simpson clonality was calculated as the square root of Simpson's diversity index over productive rearrangements. Not all clones reach the TCRdb copy of this immuneACCESS table, which keeps in-frame sequences only. Checked studies attribute under half of the gap to unresolved V genes and leave the rest unexplained. The V and J calls and the clone size are those of that table, but D and trimming were determined from the DNA. The sample yields 100,000 or so clones; approximately 72% were counted once. The ten largest clones represent around 19% of the sample.

This clone was seen a single time. Its antigen remains unidentified. No base quality values were provided; no much bigger clone lies one nucleotide off. Overall results and qualifications from the work: Clinical and demographic metadata were provided uncurated, with the amount varying by source and participant.

The CDR3 holds 14 amino acids from the cysteine to the phenylalanine. Just CDR3 DNA is preserved here, 42 bases in frame from base 1. Unmatched junction bases come to 6, with V trimmed by 0 bases and J by 5 bases. CDR1 GTSNPN and CDR2 SVGIG are derived from the germline V gene (reference sequence). Whole blood was collected in K2EDTA tubes by collaborating institutions according to the institutions' own protocols. For TCRbeta analysis, collaborator samples were shipped as frozen whole blood, as isolated PBMCs, or as DNA extracted from either sample type. The sample consisted of peripheral blood. The rearranged segments are TRBV30 and TRBJ2-7, with 8 bases in between that match TRBD1. The clonotype was recovered from a woman between 65 and 79 years old with acute or convalescent COVID-19. This receptor has the CDR3 CAWSVRAGGHEQYF. In nucleotides, the sequence is TGTGCCTGGAGTGTTAGGGCAGGGGGCCACGAGCAGTACTTC.